These 18 T cell receptor beta chains were all obtained from the same sample, sequenced in a study of cytomegalovirus exposure and HLA in healthy donors. Sequencing used immunoSEQ multiplex PCR; TCRdb keeps in-frame clones, though not all of them. The sample yields around 60,000 clones, almost 97% seen once. Sequencing was carried out using PBMCs. The receptors derive from a woman younger than 30 in good health and CMV-seronegative.

V gene TRBV7-7 combines with J gene TRBJ2-1, with TRBD1 matching over 9 bases. CDR1 and CDR2 (germline): SSHAT, FNYEAQ (reference sequence). CDR3 length: 13 amino acids. The junction had 5 bases not matched to a gene; V was cut back by 4 bases and J by 10 bases. CDR3 nucleotides: TGTGCCAGCAGCTCACAGGGGGCGCGAGAGCAGTTCTTC. Translation gives CASSSQGAREQFF.

The gene calls are TRBV7-2 and TRBJ2-7; no clear D. Trimming cost V 4 bases and J 7 bases, with 8 bases left between them. The germline CDR1 and CDR2 sequences are SGHTA and FQGNSA. This CDR3 has 11 residues. The CDR3 region is CASSSYQEQYF. The CDR3 nucleotides read TGTGCCAGCAGCTCATACCAGGAGCAGTACTTC.

The rearrangement uses TRBV28 and TRBJ1-1, with D perhaps TRBD1 (6 bases). The V and J ends lost 2 bases and 6 bases respectively, with 19 bases between them. CDR3 length: 16 amino acids. The germline CDR1 and CDR2 sequences are MDHEN and SYDVKM. CDR3 sequence reads: CASSLRQEIIRAEAFF. In DNA, the CDR3 is TGTGCCAGCAGTTTAAGACAGGAGATCATACGGGCTGAAGCTTTCTTT.

The gene calls are TRBV28 and TRBJ2-3; 15 bases align to TRBD2. V lost 6 bases to trimming and J lost 6 bases; unmatched junction nucleotides: 10. CDR3 size: 17 residues. Germline V lookup: CDR1 MDHEN, CDR2 SYDVKM. For the CDR3, the DNA is TGTGCCAGCAGCCCGGGACTAGCGGGGGGCCGACGGGATACGCAGTATTTT. Amino acid sequence: CASSPGLAGGRRDTQYF.

The chain recombines TRBV19 with TRBJ1-2; 10 bases are shared with TRBD1. V gave up 3 bases and J gave up 6 bases; unmatched junction bases: 4. Germline V gives CDR1 LNHDA, CDR2 SQIVND (reference sequence). This CDR3 has 14 residues. The CDR3 protein is CASSMDRGKNGYTF. The CDR3, as DNA: TGTGCCAGTAGTATGGACAGGGGGAAGAATGGCTACACCTTC.

This clone was observed once. The chain carries TRBV23-1 and TRBJ1-2, with D possibly TRBD1 on 5 matching bases. TRBV23-1 is known as an ORF, though its function is uncertain. Trimming pared 3 bases from V and 6 bases from J, leaving 20 bases between. The CDR3 has 16 amino acids. CDR3 loop: CASSQGVGTPSHGYTF. The CDR3, as DNA: TGCGCCAGCAGTCAGGGTGTGGGGACTCCCTCCCATGGCTACACCTTC.

V gene TRBV18 combines with J gene TRBJ2-7, with 8 bases aligning to TRBD1. Germline V gene lookup returns CDR1 KGHSH and CDR2 LQKENI. V trimming: 4 bases; J trimming: 2 bases; junction bases outside the gene matches: 7. The CDR3 runs 15 residues. The CDR3 sequence: CASSLLWDRPYEQYF. In DNA, the CDR3 is TGTGCCAGCTCACTCCTCTGGGACAGGCCCTACGAGCAGTACTTC. The whole variable domain, filled in from reference TRBV18 and TRBJ2-7, reads NAGVMQNPRHLVRRRGQEARLRCSPMKGHSHVYWYRQLPEEGLKFMVYLQKENIIDESGMPKERFSAEFPKEGPSILRIQQVVRGDSAAYFCASSLLWDRPYEQYFGPGTRLTVT.

The gene calls are TRBV5-4 and TRBJ2-5; 9 bases map to TRBD1. V trimming: 0 bases; J trimming: 5 bases; junction bases outside the gene matches: 5. Germline V gene data show CDR1 as SGHNT and CDR2 as YYREEE (reference sequence). The CDR3 runs 15 residues. The CDR3 DNA reads as TGTGCCAGCAGCTTGGGGGGACAGGGCCGCGAGACCCAGTACTTC. Its translation: CASSLGGQGRETQYF.

J is TRBJ2-1 and V is TRBV4-1, with 10 bases that match TRBD2. CDR1 and CDR2 (germline): MGHRA, YSYEKL. With 4 bases clipped from V and 15 bases from J, the junction kept 9 bases outside the gene matches. The CDR3 consists of 13 residues. The CDR3 is CASSRTSGGVGFF. CDR3 DNA sequence: TGCGCCAGCAGCCGGACTAGCGGAGGGGTAGGGTTCTTC.

The rearrangement uses TRBV28 and TRBJ1-2, with D possibly being TRBD1 (5 bases). CDR1 and CDR2 from the germline V gene are MDHEN and SYDVKM. CDR3 length: 16 amino acids. The germline V and J ends were trimmed by 0 bases and 2 bases, with 13 bases remaining between them. This CDR3 is CASSLWSGTYNYGYTF. The CDR3 DNA follows: TGTGCCAGCAGTTTATGGTCCGGGACTTACAACTATGGCTACACCTTC.

This sequence joins TRBV7-2 and TRBJ2-1; 14 positions agree with TRBD2. Germline V gene data show CDR1 as SGHTA and CDR2 as FQGNSA. The J segment lost 6 bases and the V segment lost 5 bases, leaving 15 bases of the junction unmatched. This CDR3 comprises 19 residues. The CDR3 DNA is TGTGCCAGCAGCCCCAGGGCCCTTGGGGGACTAGCGGGGGTCAATGAGCAGTTCTTC. Protein: CASSPRALGGLAGVNEQFF.

The chain joins TRBV15 to TRBJ2-7; D may be TRBD2 (7 bases). The CDR3 covers 14 residues. V was clipped by 5 bases and J by 5 bases, with 16 bases between them. Looked up from germline, CDR1 is LNHNV and CDR2 is YYDKDF (reference sequence). CDR3 residues: CATSGGGATDEQYF. The CDR3 region has the DNA TGTGCCACCAGCGGGGGGGGCGCGACCGACGAGCAGTACTTC.

This clone appeared once. CDR3 nucleotide sequence: TGTGCCAGCAGCCAAGATGTCGGGAGGGGGGAGACCCAGTACTTC. This gives the protein CASSQDVGRGETQYF. The chain joins TRBV4-2 to TRBJ2-5; the match to TRBD2 covers 8 bases. The CDR3 length is 15 residues. In germline, CDR1 is LGHNA, CDR2 YNFKEQ. V shed 0 bases and J 5 bases; nucleotides not matched to a gene: 5.

The chain uses TRBV2 and TRBJ1-2; the match to TRBD1 covers 8 bases. Unmatched junction bases numbered 4, after V lost 5 bases and J lost 5 bases. CDR1 and CDR2 (germline): SNHLY, FYNNEI. This CDR3 spans 13 amino acids. The CDR3 reads CASSQTGDYGYTF. The CDR3 DNA reads TGTGCCAGCAGTCAGACAGGGGATTATGGCTACACCTTC.

The chain links TRBV27 to TRBJ2-1; 8 nucleotides line up with TRBD1. CDR1 is MNHEY, CDR2 SMNVEV, per germline (reference sequence). The CDR3 is 17 residues long. The V gene end was trimmed by 2 bases and the J gene end by 7 bases; junction bases not matched to a gene: 13. The DNA for the CDR3 is TGTGCCAGCAGTTTACTGGGCCCCCAGGGGGCGAGGAATGAGCAGTTCTTC. As protein: CASSLLGPQGARNEQFF.

The rearrangement links TRBV7-7 to TRBJ2-7, with no clear D. The V and J ends lost 1 base and 6 bases respectively, with 10 bases between them. The CDR3 is 13 residues long. Germline V gene lookup returns CDR1 SSHAT and CDR2 FNYEAQ (reference sequence). The CDR3 loop is CASSLGRVSEQYF. The CDR3 DNA reads TGTGCCAGCAGCTTAGGCCGGGTCTCCGAGCAGTACTTC.

The chain has TRBV6-5 and TRBJ1-1, with 8 bases matching TRBD1. V dropped 5 bases and J dropped 3; count of bases not matched to a gene: 8. CDR1 and CDR2 from the germline V gene are MNHEY and SVGAGI. The CDR3 is made up of 15 amino acids. The CDR3 loop is CASSPRTGGDTEAFF. The CDR3 nucleotides read TGTGCCAGCAGTCCCCGAACAGGGGGGGACACTGAAGCTTTCTTT.

This chain links TRBV20-1 with TRBJ2-7, with D tentatively TRBD2 (5 bases). V lost 8 bases to trimming and J lost 2 bases, with 7 bases between them. Germline assignment: CDR1 DFQATT and CDR2 SNEGSKA (reference sequence). The CDR3 has 10 amino acids. The CDR3: CSSGTYEQYF. CDR3 nucleotides: TGCAGTAGCGGCACCTACGAGCAGTACTTC.